This T cell receptor beta chain was profiled in a study of blood T cell repertoires in COVID-19. At the level of the study: Nucleic acid was either cDNA or gDNA, and it came from T cells, B-cell-depleted T cells, or PBMCs.

Germline V lookup: CDR1 SGHNT, CDR2 YENEEA. V lost 1 base and J lost 1, with 17 bases in between. This CDR3 is built from 17 residues. Assay: immunoSEQ multiplex PCR; the TCRdb copy retains only in-frame clones and omits some. Of roughly 190,000 clones listed, 88% are singletons. The chain recombines TRBV11-3 with TRBJ2-7; perhaps TRBD2 as D (6 bases). This TCR came from a man aged 35 to 55 with active or convalescent COVID-19. The sequencing sample was made of peripheral blood. The CDR3: CASSLAGGGHVSYEQYF. CDR3 DNA sequence: TGTGCCAGCAGCTTAGCCGGTGGAGGGCACGTATCCTACGAGCAGTACTTC.